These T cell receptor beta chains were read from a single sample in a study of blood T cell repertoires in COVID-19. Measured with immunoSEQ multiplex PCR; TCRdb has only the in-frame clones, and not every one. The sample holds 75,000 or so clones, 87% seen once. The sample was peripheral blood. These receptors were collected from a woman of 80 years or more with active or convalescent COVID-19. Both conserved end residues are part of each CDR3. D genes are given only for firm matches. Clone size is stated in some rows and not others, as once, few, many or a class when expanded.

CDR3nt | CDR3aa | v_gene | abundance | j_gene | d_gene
TGTGCCAGCAGCTTTCAGGGGGGCACTGAAGCTTTCTTT | CASSFQGGTEAFF | TRBV7-9 | NA | TRBJ1-1 | TRBD1
TGTGCCAGCAGCACCCACGGGACAGGTGATAATTCACCCCTCCACTTT | CASSTHGTGDNSPLHF | TRBV3-1/TRBV3-2 | NA | TRBJ1-6 | TRBD1
TGCGCCAGCAGCTCCGGGACTGGCACAGATACGCAGTATTTT | CASSSGTGTDTQYF | TRBV5-1 | NA | TRBJ2-3 | NA
TGTGCCAGCAGCAGCACGGGGGAGACTAATGAAAAACTGTTTTTT | CASSSTGETNEKLFF | TRBV5-6 | NA | TRBJ1-4 | NA
TGCGCCAGCAGTGTCATGAGCGGGAGGGGCGCCGGGGAGCTGTTTTTT | CASSVMSGRGAGELFF | TRBV10-2 | NA | TRBJ2-2 | TRBD2
TGCGCCAGCAGCCCTCAGGGGGTGGACTCTGGAAACACCATATATTTT | CASSPQGVDSGNTIYF | TRBV5-1 | NA | TRBJ1-3 | TRBD1
TGTGCCAGCAGCGCCAGCGGGAGTCTGTCCTACAATGAGCAGTTCTTC | CASSASGSLSYNEQFF | TRBV9 | NA | TRBJ2-1 | TRBD2
TGTGCCAGCAGCTCCCCGGTTGGCTACACCTTC | CASSSPVGYTF | TRBV28 | NA | TRBJ1-2 | NA
TGTGCCAGCACCCCGTCCCAGTACTTC | CASTPSQYF | TRBV14 | NA | TRBJ2-5 | NA
TGTGCCAGTAGTGTTCTAGCGGGAGTGGTTCCCGGGGAGCTGTTTTTT | CASSVLAGVVPGELFF | TRBV19 | NA | TRBJ2-2 | TRBD2
TGTGCCACCAGTGACCTCGGACAGGGGGCGTCCTACGAGCAGTACTTC | CATSDLGQGASYEQYF | TRBV24-1 | NA | TRBJ2-7 | TRBD1
TGTGCAAGTCGCTTTAGACCCCCGGAGGCCCAAGAGACCCAGTACTTC | CASRFRPPEAQETQYF | TRBV12-2 | NA | TRBJ2-5 | NA
TGCGCCAGCAGCCACCCCAGCGGGAGGGTCTCCTACGAGCAGTACTTC | CASSHPSGRVSYEQYF | TRBV4-1 | NA | TRBJ2-7 | TRBD2
TGTGCCAGCAGCTTGGGGGGGACAGGGGACCCCTATGGCTACACCTTC | CASSLGGTGDPYGYTF | TRBV7-2 | NA | TRBJ1-2 | TRBD1
TGTGCCAGCAGTGAAAGGACTAGCGGGAGATACGAGCAGTACTTC | CASSERTSGRYEQYF | TRBV25-1 | NA | TRBJ2-7 | TRBD2
TGTGCCACCAGTGACGCCGGGACAGCCCAGAACTATGGCTACACCTTC | CATSDAGTAQNYGYTF | TRBV24-1 | NA | TRBJ1-2 | TRBD1
TGTGCCAGCACCACCCGGACAGGGGGTATACAGCCCCAGCATTTT | CASTTRTGGIQPQHF | TRBV28 | NA | TRBJ1-5 | TRBD1
TGTGCCACCAGCGGCCTCCGGGACAGGGAGGGCTACACCTTC | CATSGLRDREGYTF | TRBV15 | NA | TRBJ1-2 | TRBD1
TGTGCCAGCAGCTTTGCGGGGACTAACTATGGCTACACCTTC | CASSFAGTNYGYTF | TRBV7-9 | NA | TRBJ1-2 | NA
TGTGCCAGCACCCCGGGAGTCTGGGGAGATACGCAGTATTTT | CASTPGVWGDTQYF | TRBV28 | NA | TRBJ2-3 | NA
TGTGCCAGCTCAGTCCTAGCGGGAGATGGCGAAAACATTCAGTACTTC | CASSVLAGDGENIQYF | TRBV18 | once | TRBJ2-4 | TRBD2
TGTGCCAGCAGTGAAGTGGCTAGCGGGAAATACGAGCAGTACTTC | CASSEVASGKYEQYF | TRBV2 | NA | TRBJ2-7 | TRBD2
TGTGCCAGCCATTCCTTGAGACAGGCCTACGAGCAGTACTTC | CASHSLRQAYEQYF | TRBV28 | NA | TRBJ2-7 | NA
TGTGCCAGCAGGTCCGTAATTCCCAGGGGGCCGATCACCTACGAGCAGTACTTC | CASRSVIPRGPITYEQYF | TRBV27 | NA | TRBJ2-7 | TRBD1
TGTGCCAGCTCACCCCAGGGGGCCCATAATTCACCCCTCCACTTT | CASSPQGAHNSPLHF | TRBV18 | NA | TRBJ1-6 | TRBD1
TGTGCCAGCAGTCTGACAGGGACCCACGAGCAGTACTTC | CASSLTGTHEQYF | TRBV6-2/TRBV6-3 | NA | TRBJ2-7 | TRBD1
TGTGCCAGCAGGAGCCCGCATATGAACACTGAAGCTTTCTTT | CASRSPHMNTEAFF | TRBV28 | NA | TRBJ1-1 | NA
TGCGCCAGCAGCCAAGATTGGGGCTTCCTTGATACGCAGTATTTT | CASSQDWGFLDTQYF | TRBV4-3 | NA | TRBJ2-3 | NA
TGCGCCAGCAGCCCGATGACAATCACTAATGAAAAACTGTTTTTT | CASSPMTITNEKLFF | TRBV5-1 | few | TRBJ1-4 | NA
TGTGCCAGCAGTTTACCCGGGACAGTCTACGAGCAGTACTTC | CASSLPGTVYEQYF | TRBV28 | NA | TRBJ2-7 | TRBD1
TGTGCCAGCAGCCAGGGACTAGGTGTCCAAGAGACCCAGTACTTC | CASSQGLGVQETQYF | TRBV6-6 | NA | TRBJ2-5 | TRBD2
TGTGCCAGCAGCGTAGTCGAGGGGGTCGGGAGGGGCACCGGGGAGCTGTTTTTT | CASSVVEGVGRGTGELFF | TRBV9 | NA | TRBJ2-2 | TRBD2
TGTGCCAGTACCCGCCGGACTAGCGTTGCCTACAATGAGCAGTTCTTC | CASTRRTSVAYNEQFF | TRBV19 | NA | TRBJ2-1 | TRBD2
TGTGCCAGTACCCGCCCGGGACAGTGGAATGGGAAACTGTTTTTT | CASTRPGQWNGKLFF | TRBV19 | NA | TRBJ1-4 | TRBD1
TGTGCCAGCAGCTTTACGGAGCCTATCTACGAGCAGTACTTC | CASSFTEPIYEQYF | TRBV7-2 | few | TRBJ2-7 | NA
TGTGCCAGCAATGCACAGGGGGGATATTCACCCCTCCACTTT | CASNAQGGYSPLHF | TRBV2 | few | TRBJ1-6 | TRBD1
TGTGCCAGCAGCTTGTGGGACAGCCGGCGTATGGCTAGTACCTTC | CASSLWDSRRMASTF | TRBV5-6 | NA | TRBJ1-2 | TRBD1
TGTGCCAGCAGTTACTCGACTAGCGGGAGCCACGAGCAGTACTTC | CASSYSTSGSHEQYF | TRBV6-5 | NA | TRBJ2-7 | TRBD2
TGTGCCATCAGCGTCCCCCGGAGGAACGAGCAGTACTTC | CAISVPRRNEQYF | TRBV10-3 | NA | TRBJ2-7 | NA
TGTGCCATCAGTGCTGAGCGTCTAGCGGAGCTGTTTTTT | CAISAERLAELFF | TRBV10-3 | NA | TRBJ2-2 | NA
TGTGCCAGCAGCTTAACACAGGGAAACCATGGCTACACCTTC | CASSLTQGNHGYTF | TRBV7-9 | NA | TRBJ1-2 | NA
TGTGCCAGTAGTACGGGACAGCCTTATGAAAAACTGTTTTTT | CASSTGQPYEKLFF | TRBV19 | NA | TRBJ1-4 | TRBD1
TGTGCCAGTAGTATAGGGCGGATAGCCAAAAACATTCAGTACTTC | CASSIGRIAKNIQYF | TRBV19 | NA | TRBJ2-4 | NA
TGTGCCAGCTCAGCAGGCGAGACCCTCGAGCAGTACTTC | CASSAGETLEQYF | TRBV18 | NA | TRBJ2-7 | NA
TGTGCCAGCAGTTACTCTAGCGGGAGAATGGAGACCCAGTACTTC | CASSYSSGRMETQYF | TRBV6-2/TRBV6-3 | NA | TRBJ2-5 | TRBD2
TGTGCCAGCAGCCGGAACGTCCCAGGAAGAGGCTACACCTTC | CASSRNVPGRGYTF | TRBV3-1/TRBV3-2 | NA | TRBJ1-2 | NA
TGTGCCAGCAGCATTTCATTGACAGGCTCCCGGTATGGCTACACCTTC | CASSISLTGSRYGYTF | TRBV3-1/TRBV3-2 | NA | TRBJ1-2 | NA
TGTGCCAGTAGTATAAGGACAGGGGTCAACGGGGAGCTGTTTTTT | CASSIRTGVNGELFF | TRBV19 | few | TRBJ2-2 | TRBD1
TGCGCCAGCCGCGATAGCGGGGGGGCCAGGAGTGAGCAGTTCTTC | CASRDSGGARSEQFF | TRBV4-1 | NA | TRBJ2-1 | TRBD2